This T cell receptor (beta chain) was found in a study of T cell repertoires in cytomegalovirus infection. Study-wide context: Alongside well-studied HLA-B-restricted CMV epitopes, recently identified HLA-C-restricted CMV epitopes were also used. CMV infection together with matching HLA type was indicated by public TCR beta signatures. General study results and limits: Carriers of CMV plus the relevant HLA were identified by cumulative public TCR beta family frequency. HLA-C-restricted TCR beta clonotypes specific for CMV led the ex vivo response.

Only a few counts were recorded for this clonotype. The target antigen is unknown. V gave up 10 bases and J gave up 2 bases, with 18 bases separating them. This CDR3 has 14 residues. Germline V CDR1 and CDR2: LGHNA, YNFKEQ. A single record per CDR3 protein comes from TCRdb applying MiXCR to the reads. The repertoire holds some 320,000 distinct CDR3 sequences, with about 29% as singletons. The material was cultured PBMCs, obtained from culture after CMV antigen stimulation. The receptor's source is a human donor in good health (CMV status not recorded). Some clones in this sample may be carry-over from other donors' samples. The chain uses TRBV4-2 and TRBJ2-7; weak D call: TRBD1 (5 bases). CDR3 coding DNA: TGTGCCACCACTGACAGCTCCAGGCCCTACGAGCAGTACTTC. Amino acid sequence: CATTDSSRPYEQYF.